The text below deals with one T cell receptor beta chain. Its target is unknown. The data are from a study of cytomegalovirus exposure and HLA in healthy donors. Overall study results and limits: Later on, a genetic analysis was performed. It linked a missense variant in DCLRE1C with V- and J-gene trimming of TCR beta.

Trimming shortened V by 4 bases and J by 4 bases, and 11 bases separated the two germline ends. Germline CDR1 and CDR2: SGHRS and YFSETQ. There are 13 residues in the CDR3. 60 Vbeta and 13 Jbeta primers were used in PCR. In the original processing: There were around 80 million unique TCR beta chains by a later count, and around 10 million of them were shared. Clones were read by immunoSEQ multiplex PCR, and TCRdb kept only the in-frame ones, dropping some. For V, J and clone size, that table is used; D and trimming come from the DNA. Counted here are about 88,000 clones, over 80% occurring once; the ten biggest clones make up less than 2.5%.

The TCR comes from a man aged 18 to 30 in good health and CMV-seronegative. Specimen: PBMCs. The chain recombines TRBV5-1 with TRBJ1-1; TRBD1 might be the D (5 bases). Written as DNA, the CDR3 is TGCGCCAGCAGCGGGGACGGGGGCACTGAAGCTTTCTTT. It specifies CASSGDGGTEAFF.